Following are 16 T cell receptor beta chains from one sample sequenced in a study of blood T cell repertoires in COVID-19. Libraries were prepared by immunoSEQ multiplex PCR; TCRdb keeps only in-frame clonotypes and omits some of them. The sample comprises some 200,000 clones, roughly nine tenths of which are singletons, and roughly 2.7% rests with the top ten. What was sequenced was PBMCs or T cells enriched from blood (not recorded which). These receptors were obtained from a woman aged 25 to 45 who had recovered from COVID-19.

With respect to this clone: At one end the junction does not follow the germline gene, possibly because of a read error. CDR3 bases: TGTGCCAGCAGTAAAGCCGGGACAGGCTCTGGGGCCAACGTCCTGACTTTC. Translated, it gives CASSKAGTGSGANVLTF. The chain uses TRBV6-1 and TRBJ2-6, with 8 bases identical to TRBD1. CDR3 length equals 17 residues. Germline V gives CDR1 MNHNS, CDR2 SASEGT.

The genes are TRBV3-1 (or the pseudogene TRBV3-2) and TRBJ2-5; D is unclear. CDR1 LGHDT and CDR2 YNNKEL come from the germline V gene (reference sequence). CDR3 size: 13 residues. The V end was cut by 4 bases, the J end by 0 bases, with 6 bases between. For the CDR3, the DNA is TGTGCCAGCAGCCTCAACTACCAAGAGACCCAGTACTTC. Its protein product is CASSLNYQETQYF.

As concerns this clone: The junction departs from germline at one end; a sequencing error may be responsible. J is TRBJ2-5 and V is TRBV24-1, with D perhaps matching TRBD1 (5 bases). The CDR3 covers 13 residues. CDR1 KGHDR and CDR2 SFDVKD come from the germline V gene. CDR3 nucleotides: TGTGCCACCTCGGAGACAGCCCAAGGGACCCAGTACTTC. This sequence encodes CATSETAQGTQYF.

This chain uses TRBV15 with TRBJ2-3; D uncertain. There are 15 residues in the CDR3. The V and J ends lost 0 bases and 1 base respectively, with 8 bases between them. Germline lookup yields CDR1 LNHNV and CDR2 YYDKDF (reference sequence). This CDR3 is CATSRDGRRTDTQYF. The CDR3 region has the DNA TGTGCCACCAGCAGAGATGGCAGGCGCACAGATACGCAGTATTTT.

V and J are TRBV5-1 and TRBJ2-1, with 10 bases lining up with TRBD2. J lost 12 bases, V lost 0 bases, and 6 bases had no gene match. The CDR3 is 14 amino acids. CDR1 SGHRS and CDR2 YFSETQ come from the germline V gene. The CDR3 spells CASSLASGGAGQFF. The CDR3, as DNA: TGCGCCAGCAGCTTGGCCAGCGGGGGGGCAGGGCAGTTCTTC.

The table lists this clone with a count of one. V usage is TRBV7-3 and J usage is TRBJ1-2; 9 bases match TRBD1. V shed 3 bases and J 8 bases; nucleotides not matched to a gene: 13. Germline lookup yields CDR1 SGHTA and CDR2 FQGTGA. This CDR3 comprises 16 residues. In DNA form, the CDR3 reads TGTGCCAGCAGCTTGGAGGGGACAGGGTCGACGTTAGGCTACACCTTC. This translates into CASSLEGTGSTLGYTF.

CDR3 protein: CASSQAPGPYEQYF. CDR3 DNA: TGTGCCAGCAGCCAAGCCCCAGGGCCCTACGAGCAGTACTTC. The chain carries TRBV3-1 (or the pseudogene TRBV3-2) and TRBJ2-7; tentatively, D is TRBD1 (5 bases). This CDR3 contains 14 residues. V was cut by 1 base and J by 2 bases, with 9 bases left in between. Germline lookup yields CDR1 LGHDT and CDR2 YNNKEL (reference sequence).

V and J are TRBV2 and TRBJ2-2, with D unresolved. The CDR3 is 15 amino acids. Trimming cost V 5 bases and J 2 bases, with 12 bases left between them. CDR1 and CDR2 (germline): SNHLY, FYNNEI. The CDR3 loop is CASSLSRSNTGELFF. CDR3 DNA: TGTGCCAGCAGTTTGTCTCGTTCCAACACCGGGGAGCTGTTTTTT.

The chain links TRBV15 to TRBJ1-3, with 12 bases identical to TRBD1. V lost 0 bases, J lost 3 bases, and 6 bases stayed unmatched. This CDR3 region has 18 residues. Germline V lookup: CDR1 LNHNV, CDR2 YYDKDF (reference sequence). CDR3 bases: TGTGCCACCAGCAGAGATTGGGGACAGGGGGCCGATGGAAACACCATATATTTT. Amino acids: CATSRDWGQGADGNTIYF.

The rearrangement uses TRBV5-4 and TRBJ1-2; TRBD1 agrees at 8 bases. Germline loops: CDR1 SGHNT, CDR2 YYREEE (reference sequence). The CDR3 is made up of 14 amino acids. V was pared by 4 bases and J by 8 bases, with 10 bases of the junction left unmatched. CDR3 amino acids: CASSLPQGAVGYTF. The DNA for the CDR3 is TGTGCCAGCAGCCTACCCCAGGGGGCCGTAGGCTACACCTTC.

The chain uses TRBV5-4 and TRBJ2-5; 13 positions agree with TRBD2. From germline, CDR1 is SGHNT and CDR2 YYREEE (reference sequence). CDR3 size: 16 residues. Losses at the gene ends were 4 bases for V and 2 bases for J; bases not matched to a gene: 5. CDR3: CASSTPGLAGQETQYF. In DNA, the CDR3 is TGTGCCAGCAGCACGCCGGGACTAGCGGGGCAAGAGACCCAGTACTTC.

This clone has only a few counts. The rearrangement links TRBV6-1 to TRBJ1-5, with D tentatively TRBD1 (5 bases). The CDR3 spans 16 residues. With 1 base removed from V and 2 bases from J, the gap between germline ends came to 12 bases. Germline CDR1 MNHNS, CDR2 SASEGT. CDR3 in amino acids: CASSEGVRAGNQPQHF. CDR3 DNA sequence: TGTGCCAGCAGTGAAGGTGTCAGGGCTGGCAATCAGCCCCAGCATTTT.

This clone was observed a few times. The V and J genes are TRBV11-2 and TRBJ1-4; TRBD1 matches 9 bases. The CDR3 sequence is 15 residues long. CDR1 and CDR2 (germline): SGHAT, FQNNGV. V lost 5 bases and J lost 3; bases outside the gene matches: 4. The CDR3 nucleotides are TGTGCCAGCAGCCAGGACAGGGGCCCTAATGAAAAACTGTTTTTT. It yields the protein CASSQDRGPNEKLFF.

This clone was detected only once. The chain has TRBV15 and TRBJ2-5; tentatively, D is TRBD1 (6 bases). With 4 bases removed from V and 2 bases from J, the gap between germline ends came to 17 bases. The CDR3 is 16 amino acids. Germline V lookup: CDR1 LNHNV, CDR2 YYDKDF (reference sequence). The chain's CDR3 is CATSKNPPGEQETQYF. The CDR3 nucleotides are TGTGCCACCAGCAAAAACCCCCCAGGGGAACAAGAGACCCAGTACTTC.

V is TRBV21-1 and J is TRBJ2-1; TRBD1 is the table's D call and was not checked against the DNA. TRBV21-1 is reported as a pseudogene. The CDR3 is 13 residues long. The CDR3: CASSQQGFGEQFF. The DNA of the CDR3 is TGTGCCAGCAGCCAACAGGGCTTCGGGGAGCAGTTCTTC.

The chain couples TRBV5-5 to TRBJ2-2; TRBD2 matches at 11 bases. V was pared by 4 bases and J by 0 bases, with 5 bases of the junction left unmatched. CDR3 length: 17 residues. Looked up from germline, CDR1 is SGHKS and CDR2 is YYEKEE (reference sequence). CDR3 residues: CASSPGLAGSNTGELFF. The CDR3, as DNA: TGTGCCAGCAGCCCCGGACTAGCGGGCTCGAACACCGGGGAGCTGTTTTTT.